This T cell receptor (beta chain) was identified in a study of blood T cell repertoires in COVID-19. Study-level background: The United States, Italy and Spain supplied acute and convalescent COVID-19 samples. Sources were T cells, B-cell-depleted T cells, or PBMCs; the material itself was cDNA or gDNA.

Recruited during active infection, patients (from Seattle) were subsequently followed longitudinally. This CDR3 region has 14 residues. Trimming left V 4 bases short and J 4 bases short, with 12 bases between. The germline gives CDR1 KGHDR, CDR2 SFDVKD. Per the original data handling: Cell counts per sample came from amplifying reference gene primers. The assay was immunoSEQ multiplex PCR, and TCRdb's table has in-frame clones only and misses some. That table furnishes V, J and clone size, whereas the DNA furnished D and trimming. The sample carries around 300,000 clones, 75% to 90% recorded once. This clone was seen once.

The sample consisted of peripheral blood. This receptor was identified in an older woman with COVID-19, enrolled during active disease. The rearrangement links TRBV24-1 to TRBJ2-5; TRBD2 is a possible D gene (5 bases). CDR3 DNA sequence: TGTGCCACCAGTGACCCAACTGGAGGAGAGACCCAGTACTTC. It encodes CATSDPTGGETQYF.